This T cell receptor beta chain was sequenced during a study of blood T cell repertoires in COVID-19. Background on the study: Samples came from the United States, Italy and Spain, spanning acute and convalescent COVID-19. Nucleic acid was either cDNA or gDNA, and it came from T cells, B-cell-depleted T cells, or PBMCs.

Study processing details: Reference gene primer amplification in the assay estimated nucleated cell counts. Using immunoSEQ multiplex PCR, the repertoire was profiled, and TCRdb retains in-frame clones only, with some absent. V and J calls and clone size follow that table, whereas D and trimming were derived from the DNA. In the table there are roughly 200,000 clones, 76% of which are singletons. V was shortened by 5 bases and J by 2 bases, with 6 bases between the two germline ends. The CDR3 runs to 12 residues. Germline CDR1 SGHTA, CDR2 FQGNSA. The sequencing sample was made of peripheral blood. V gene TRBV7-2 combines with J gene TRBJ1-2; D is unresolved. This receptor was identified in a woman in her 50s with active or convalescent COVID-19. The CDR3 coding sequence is TGTGCCAGCAGCCCTCAGAACTATGGCTACACCTTC. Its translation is CASSPQNYGYTF.